The T cell receptor beta chain described here comes from a study of blood T cell repertoires in COVID-19. About the research overall: T cells, B-cell-depleted T cells, or PBMCs supplied cDNA or gDNA.

The repertoire was sequenced with immunoSEQ multiplex PCR; TCRdb's copy has only in-frame clones and lacks some. The sample includes about 320,000 clones, roughly nine tenths of them seen just once. The TCR was taken from a woman in her thirties who had been exposed to COVID-19. Sequenced sample: PBMCs or T cells enriched from blood (not recorded which).

CDR3 protein: CASSQDEGNTEAFF. The CDR3 nucleotides read TGTGCCAGCAGCCAAGACGAGGGGAACACTGAAGCTTTCTTT. This rearrangement joins TRBV4-2 to TRBJ1-1; unclear D gene. V lost 0 bases to trimming and J lost 1 base, with 6 bases between them. The germline gives CDR1 LGHNA, CDR2 YNFKEQ. This CDR3 region has 14 residues.